This entry lists 3 T cell receptor beta chains sequenced from one sample in a study of CD4 T cells in relation to SARS-CoV-2 and coronaviruses. CD4+ T cells from unexposed donors were obtained before the COVID-19 pandemic (2011-2018). Isolation of CD4+ T cells took place after about 9 days in culture. These receptors lack a known antigen. Data came from immunoSEQ multiplex PCR; TCRdb stores just in-frame clones and leaves some out. This table has about 21,000 clones, around three quarters appearing once. The sequenced material came from CD4+ T cells from PBMCs, cultured in vitro. The receptors derive from a human donor in good health.

The rearrangement uses TRBV7-9 and TRBJ2-1; D is unresolved. The CDR3 length is 12 residues. Trimming took 5 bases from V and 9 from J, leaving 11 bases between them. The V gene's germline CDR1 is SEHNR and CDR2 FQNEAQ (reference sequence). In nucleotides, the CDR3 is TGTGCCAGCAGCCTCGGACGAGGTGAGCAGTTCTTC. The encoded protein is CASSLGRGEQFF.

This chain uses TRBV19 with TRBJ2-1; 9 nucleotides agree with TRBD1. Trimming removed 8 bases from V and 4 bases from J; junction bases left unmatched: 3. The CDR3 totals 13 residues. Germline CDR1 LNHDA, CDR2 SQIVND (reference sequence). CDR3 residues: CASGTGKYNEQFF. DNA for the CDR3: TGTGCCAGTGGGACAGGGAAGTACAATGAGCAGTTCTTC.

This chain connects TRBV11-2 to TRBJ2-4; possible D gene TRBD1, 6 bases. The germline V gene has CDR1 SGHAT and CDR2 FQNNGV. The CDR3 runs 14 residues. V lost 4 bases, J lost 6 bases, and 13 bases lay in between. CDR3 sequence reads: CASSSRTEGNIQYF. CDR3 coding DNA: TGTGCCAGCAGCTCCCGGACAGAGGGAAACATTCAGTACTTC.